Below, 4 T cell receptor beta chains from the same sample are listed, as sequenced in a study of blood T cell repertoires in COVID-19. This table comes from immunoSEQ multiplex PCR, and its TCRdb copy is limited to in-frame clones, with some not included. The repertoire consists of under 450,000 clones, with approximately 77% occurring once and the leading ten covering around 1%. Sequences were obtained from peripheral blood. These receptors were collected from a human donor with acute or convalescent COVID-19. The donor label of this sample is uncertain.

This clone was seen once. This sequence joins TRBV3-1 (or the pseudogene TRBV3-2) and TRBJ1-6; unclear D gene. Germline CDR1 reads LGHDT; CDR2 reads YNNKEL (reference sequence). The CDR3 has 15 amino acids. Trimming pared 5 bases from V and 10 bases from J, leaving 18 bases between. The CDR3 region is CASSGGAGLGSPLHF. The CDR3 nucleotides read TGTGCCAGCAGCGGAGGCGCGGGGTTGGGCTCACCCCTCCACTTT.

V usage is TRBV28 and J usage is TRBJ2-2; D is possibly TRBD2 (6 bases). Per the germline V gene, CDR1 is MDHEN and CDR2 is SYDVKM. The CDR3 has 17 amino acids. Trimming removed 4 bases from V and 6 bases from J, with 21 bases in between. The CDR3 protein is CASSYPSRGISAGELFF. The CDR3 nucleotides are TGTGCCAGCAGTTACCCCTCCCGCGGGATTAGTGCCGGGGAGCTGTTTTTT. The variable domain in full, with the rest retrieved from reference TRBV28 and TRBJ2-2, is DVKVTQSSRYLVKRTGEKVFLECVQDMDHENMFWYRQDPGLGLRLIYFSYDVKMKEKGDIPEGYSVSREKKERFSLILESASTNQTSMYLCASSYPSRGISAGELFFGEGSRLTVL.

This rearrangement joins TRBV13 to TRBJ2-4; 11 bases match TRBD2. The V gene end was trimmed by 5 bases and the J gene end by 5 bases; junction bases not matched to a gene: 5. Germline V gives CDR1 PRHDT, CDR2 FYEKMQ (reference sequence). The CDR3 runs 15 residues. The CDR3 sequence is CASSPPGLAENIQYF. The CDR3 nucleotides are TGTGCCAGCAGCCCCCCGGGACTAGCGGAAAACATTCAGTACTTC. The complete variable domain, with remaining parts taken from reference TRBV13 and TRBJ2-4, reads AAGVIQSPRHLIKEKRETATLKCYPIPRHDTVYWYQQGPGQDPQFLISFYEKMQSDKGSIPDRFSAQQFSDYHSELNMSSLELGDSALYFCASSPPGLAENIQYFGAGTRLSVL.

This chain connects TRBV24-1 to TRBJ2-1, with 8 bases identical to TRBD1. In germline, CDR1 is KGHDR, CDR2 SFDVKD. The CDR3 is 14 residues long. The V and J ends lost 3 bases and 9 bases, in that order; junction bases with no gene match: 6. CDR3 DNA sequence: TGTGCCACCAGTGATGGGACAGGACAGGTTGAGCAGTTCTTC. Protein sequence: CATSDGTGQVEQFF.